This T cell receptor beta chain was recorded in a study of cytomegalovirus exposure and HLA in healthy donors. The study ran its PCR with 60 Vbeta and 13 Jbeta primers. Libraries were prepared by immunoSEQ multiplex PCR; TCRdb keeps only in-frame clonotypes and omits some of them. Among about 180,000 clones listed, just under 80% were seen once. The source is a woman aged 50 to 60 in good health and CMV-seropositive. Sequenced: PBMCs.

This CDR3 is CASEATGRDSPLHF. For the CDR3, the DNA is TGTGCCAGCGAAGCGACAGGGAGAGATTCACCCCTCCACTTT. The chain recombines TRBV2 with TRBJ1-6, with TRBD1 matching 7 bases. J lost 8 bases, V lost 8 bases, and 9 bases had no gene match. Germline lookup yields CDR1 SNHLY and CDR2 FYNNEI. This CDR3 has 14 amino acids.